This T cell receptor (beta chain) was profiled in a study of cytomegalovirus exposure and HLA in healthy donors (dated by TCRdb to about 2017). Turning to the overall study: According to an earlier analysis of a few hundred of the donors, 150 million to 200 million T cells yielded 117 million unique TCR beta sequences and around 300 Gb of sequence data. An early release that covered some 640 HLA-typed donors contained approximately 320 gigabases of sequencing data and 65 million to 100 million unique TCR sequences. Of the roughly 400 genotyped donors, approximately 80% were placed in the genetic ancestry cluster associated with self-reported Caucasian donors. The study aimed to test whether signatures of past pathogen exposure could be identified by cataloging public T cell receptors. The T cell repertoires of several hundred subjects were profiled by immunosequencing and related to cytomegalovirus serostatus. A separate validation cohort of roughly 130 different subjects was used in addition to the roughly 720-subject first cohort. High-throughput TCR immunosequencing, statistical association of individual TCRs with disease status, and machine learning were combined to predict cytomegalovirus infection status. A later analysis re-examined previously published TCR beta repertoires from several hundred donors and added high-resolution HLA genotyping to investigate patterns of TCR occurrence. Rather than drawing on any new phenotypic data, the later analysis identified candidate immune exposures from TCR beta sequences and the way those sequences occurred across donors. To decide whether each TCR beta V gene segment behaved as functional or pseudogenic, an earlier analysis of several hundred of the donors relied on high-throughput TCR beta sequencing. Donor age, sex, ethnicity and CMV serostatus were collected together with the repertoire data. In a later genetic analysis, genome-wide SNP genotypes for about 60% of the 666 donors were used, and that subset was treated as a discovery cohort. Every discovery cohort repertoire had been produced on one sequencing platform. Both class I and class II loci were covered by HLA typing, at four-digit resolution. The number of typed donors differed by locus: about 629-630 for A, B, C, DRB1 and DQB1; approximately 530 for DQA1; 606 for DPA1; and some 450 for DPB1. Five DR-DQ haplotypes were handled as single units for association and clustering, since linkage in the cohort was strong. Among 398 genotyped donors of the cohort, an average of approximately 240,000 unique TCR beta nucleotide sequences was sequenced per donor, of which roughly 18% were non-productive. Overall study outcomes, separate from this receptor: Immune exposure information for the cohort was limited to CMV serostatus. In an earlier analysis of fewer than 700 of the donors, most TCR beta V segments appeared in productive rearrangements about 87% or about 30% of the time, broadly matching IMGT annotations. Across donors, most TCR sequences were observed very rarely, whereas some public TCRs were present in many individuals. A total of about 150 TCR beta chains were listed by the study as associated with cytomegalovirus. Because the 87-base-pair reads could not distinguish some IMGT-functional V segments, including TRBV6-2 and TRBV6-3, those segments were excluded. The cohort was sequenced for TCR beta chains only, and without alpha or paired-chain data the features that could be detected were limited. An association between a missense DCLRE1C variant and V-gene and J-gene trimming of TCR beta chains was found in a later genetic analysis and replicated in an independent cohort. About 17 rarely observed V segments, including chromosome 9 orphons, were excluded from the earlier analysis of several hundred of the donors because counts were too low. In a later analysis, TCR association rates were found to vary across HLA loci, with the most associated TCRs seen for DRB1 alleles and the fewest for HLA-C alleles. A further reported finding was that TCR beta sequences accurately predicted the HLA-A and HLA-B alleles for most subjects in the first cohort. A later genetic analysis reported fewer N-insertions in productive TCRs among donors in an Asian-associated ancestry cluster than the roughly 700-donor mean. Roughly uniform sequencing depth across donors was assumed in presence/absence analyses, although this assumption may not hold. In a later analysis, 15,000 to 20,000 TCR beta sequences were associated with specific HLA alleles at a false discovery rate of 0.05. The classifier was reported to diagnose cytomegalovirus status with high specificity and sensitivity in both the original cohort and the validation cohort. Because HLA typing was missing for some donors at each locus, association tests included only the typed subset. When HLA alleles, especially DR and DQ, strongly co-occurred, attributing TCR associations to individual alleles was difficult. Linkage disequilibrium might explain the correlated functional status among segregating V segments, but an unknown experimental factor could not be excluded. Several of the top co-occurrence clusters appeared to be linked to parvovirus B19, influenza, CMV and Epstein-Barr virus, according to a later analysis. The sequencing pipeline was judged likely to have produced a cluster of highly shared sequence variants as a technical artifact. It was suggested by the authors that the approach could potentially be generalized to other disease states and immunological phenotypes. Compared with equally common non-associated chains, HLA-associated TCR beta chains in a later analysis were more clonally expanded and had lower generation probabilities. Three of the identified cytomegalovirus-associated TCR beta chains were confirmed in vitro to be specific for cytomegalovirus antigens. According to a later analysis, most CMV-associated TCR beta chains appeared to be HLA-restricted, and the HLA associations seemed to be driven largely by CMV exposure.

In regard to this clone: Its specific antigen is unknown. Base qualities are not recorded, but no much larger clone differs from it by a single base.

In total, roughly 670 healthy bone marrow donors made up the cohort. Cohort members were all nominally healthy when sampled, although unrecorded immune exposures were likely present. The donor tested CMV seropositive and was one of the 289 seropositive cohort members. A peripheral blood sample was collected from each donor, and TCR beta sequencing was performed on peripheral blood mononuclear cells. Genomic DNA extraction from the blood cell samples was performed with the Qiagen DNeasy Blood Extraction Kit. Receptor amplification or capture employed the immunoSEQ multiplex PCR assay. A mixture of 60 forward primers for TCR Vbeta segments and 13 reverse primers for TCR Jbeta segments was used in the multiplex PCR. The CDR3 region of rearranged TCR beta genes was amplified from genomic DNA by a multiplex PCR assay. The amplified TCR beta libraries were sequenced on the Illumina HiSeq System as 87-base-pair reads. On the authors' methods: A later analysis tallied tens of millions of unique TCR beta chains across the 610 or so repertoires, and approximately 12 million of those chains were shared by two or more donors. Raw reads were error-corrected and collapsed into unique sequences with a nearest-neighbor algorithm that merged closely related sequences to remove PCR and sequencing errors. To assign V, D and J gene segments, CDR3 sequences were aligned to IMGT reference sequences. For a sequence to be retained, at least a six-nucleotide match to both a V gene segment and a J gene segment was required. A rearrangement was called productive if the CDR3 had no stop codons and remained in frame with V and J, and every other rearrangement was called non-productive. CDR3 was defined by IMGT convention, running from the second conserved V-encoded cysteine to the conserved J-encoded phenylalanine. In an earlier analysis of approximately 500 of the donors, sequences lacking an unambiguous match to a single V gene segment were excluded. In an earlier analysis of several hundred of the donors, V segments were called functional above 56.7% productive rearrangements and were called segregating when the between-donor standard deviation exceeded 5%. A statistical classification framework was built for diagnosing cytomegalovirus status from the catalog of TCR beta chain sequences. In a later analysis, TCR nucleotide sequences were compared against IMGT/GENE-DB human TR gene sequences so that V and J genes could be assigned. In a later analysis, CDR3 sequences and most-parsimonious VDJ recombination scenarios were assigned using the TCRdist pipeline. A later analysis defined each TCR beta chain by its CDR3 amino acid sequence plus V-gene family, and excluded reads lacking a unique V-gene family. In a later analysis, a few hundred highly shared, low-generation-probability nucleotide sequences were removed to address suspected cross-contamination and a sequencing artifact. For each public chain, a later analysis derived a clonal expansion index from normalized ranks of inferred template counts within each repertoire. A later analysis computed generation probabilities with a VDJ recombination model fitted to out-of-frame rearrangements, and checked the results against IGoR. A later analysis scored TCR-TCR, TCR-HLA and TCR-CMV co-occurrence with hypergeometric tests, applying a repertoire-size bias correction to TCR pairs. To estimate false discovery rates, a later analysis permuted the HLA or CMV assignments 20 times. In a later analysis, co-occurring TCRs were grouped with DBSCAN, and TCRdist sequence similarity was added when clustering was performed within HLA-allele-positive subsets. Co-occurrence clustering excluded repertoires with fewer than 30,000 or more than 120,000 public chains, plus five with anomalous nucleotide sharing. TCRdb obtained this table from immuneACCESS and retained in-frame rearrangements with V and J assigned. These tables miss some clones; where compared with another copy, unresolved V genes account for less than half of the shortfall, and the remainder is unexplained. For V, J and clone size, that table is used; D and trimming come from the DNA. This sample holds 75,000 to 100,000 clones; roughly 74% were observed only once. Less than 15% of the sample goes to the ten largest clones.

The germline V gene provides CDR1 SGHAT and CDR2 FQNNGV. Trimming at the junction amounts to 3 bases on V and 10 bases on J, and the germline ends lie 8 bases apart. The CDR3 starts with the cysteine, ends with the phenylalanine, and has 11 residues. The DNA shown is the 33-base CDR3, in frame from base 1. The sample comprised PBMCs. The clonotype was recovered from a woman aged 70-85 years in good health and CMV-seropositive. The V and J genes are TRBV11-2 and TRBJ2-3, with no confidently assigned D gene. The CDR3 region reads CASSFSVAQYF. The bases read TGTGCCAGCAGCTTTTCGGTGGCGCAGTATTTT.